A few counts support the clone carrying this T cell receptor (beta chain). Its antigen is undetermined. PCR amplification relied on 60 Vbeta primers (plus 13 Jbeta primers). The data were produced by immunoSEQ multiplex PCR, yet TCRdb's version contains in-frame clones alone and is incomplete. The sample shows 150,000 to 200,000 clones, about 12% of them seen only once. This entry belongs to a study of cytomegalovirus exposure and HLA in healthy donors. General study points: A later analysis reportedly found fewer N-insertions in an Asian-associated ancestry cluster than the roughly 670-donor mean. A missense variant in DCLRE1C was later tied to TCR beta V- and J-gene trimming.

The origin of this receptor is a man between 45 and 60 years old in good health and CMV-seropositive. The sample consisted of PBMCs.

CDR3 nucleotide sequence: TGTGCCAGCAGCTTAGATTCAGGGGGCTATGGCTACACCTTC. Translating gives CASSLDSGGYGYTF. The V and J genes are TRBV11-2 and TRBJ1-2, with 7 bases identical to TRBD1. Germline assignment: CDR1 SGHAT and CDR2 FQNNGV. This CDR3 is built from 14 residues. V trimming: 0 bases; J trimming: 4 bases; junction bases outside the gene matches: 2.